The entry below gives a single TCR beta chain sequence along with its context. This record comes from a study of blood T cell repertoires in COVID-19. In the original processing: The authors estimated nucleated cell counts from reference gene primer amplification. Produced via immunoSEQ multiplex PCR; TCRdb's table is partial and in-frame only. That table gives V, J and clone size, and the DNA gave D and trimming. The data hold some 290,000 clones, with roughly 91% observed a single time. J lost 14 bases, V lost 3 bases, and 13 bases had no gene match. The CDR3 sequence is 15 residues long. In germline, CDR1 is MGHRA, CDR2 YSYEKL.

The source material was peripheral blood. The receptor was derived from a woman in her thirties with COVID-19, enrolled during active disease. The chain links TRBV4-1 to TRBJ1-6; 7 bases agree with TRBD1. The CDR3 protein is CASSQAFGTALTLHF. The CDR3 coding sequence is TGCGCCAGCAGCCAGGCATTCGGGACAGCCCTCACCCTCCACTTT.